The TCR beta chain under discussion was sequenced for a study of CXCR3-negative and CXCR3-positive naive CD8 T cells. CDR3 length: 19 amino acids. CDR1 and CDR2 (germline): LGHNA, YSLEER. Study-wide results and caveats: Much lower diversity was found in memory CD8+ cells, while both naive subsets had comparably high diversity. Expression of CXCR3 was partially reduced after cryopreservation, and fresh PBMCs were used in most assays.

Concerning this clonotype itself: The antigen remains unidentified.

It was by 5' RACE with UMI labels that the TRB cDNA libraries were prepared. TCRdb reprocessed the 5' RACE reads, with one entry per CDR3 protein and no DNA. The sample includes 75,000 to 100,000 distinct CDR3 sequences. The sequencing sample was made of naive CXCR3- CD8+ T cells from blood. As to subset: CD45RO-CCR7+CD27+CD95- naive CD8+ T cells lacking CXCR3 (TNR3-). V and J are TRBV4-3 and TRBJ2-2. The sequence was obtained from a human donor in good health. Some clones in this sample may be carry-over from other donors' samples. The chain's CDR3 is CASSQLGSSVGRDTGELFF.